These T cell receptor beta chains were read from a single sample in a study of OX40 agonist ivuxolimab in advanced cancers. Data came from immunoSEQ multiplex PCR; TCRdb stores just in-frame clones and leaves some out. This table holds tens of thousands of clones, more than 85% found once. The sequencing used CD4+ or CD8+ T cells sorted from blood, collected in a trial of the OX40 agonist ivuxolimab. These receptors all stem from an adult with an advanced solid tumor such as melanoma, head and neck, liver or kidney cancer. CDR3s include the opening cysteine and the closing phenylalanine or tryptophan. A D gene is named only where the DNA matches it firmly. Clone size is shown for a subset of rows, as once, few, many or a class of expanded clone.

TGTGCCACCGGGGACAGCTTTTACACAGATACGCAGTATTTT CATGDSFYTDTQYF NA TRBJ2-3 TRBD1 TRBV19 14
TGTGCCTGGAGTGTACAAGGTGGGGGGGGAGAGCAGTACTTC CAWSVQGGGGEQYF NA TRBJ2-7 TRBD2 TRBV30 14
TGTGCCAGCAGAGGACAGGGGATCTATGGCTACACCTTC CASRGQGIYGYTF NA TRBJ1-2 TRBD1 TRBV2 13
TGTGCCAGCAGCCAAGAAGAGACCCAGTACTTC CASSQEETQYF NA TRBJ2-5 NA TRBV4-2 11
TGTGCCAGCAGCTTAGCACCCAGGGGTTTCTACAATGAGCAGTTCTTC CASSLAPRGFYNEQFF NA TRBJ2-1 NA TRBV11-3 16
TGTGCCACCAGCAGTTACTTGGGGGAGCAGTACTTC CATSSYLGEQYF NA TRBJ2-7 NA TRBV15 12
TGTGCCAGCAGCTTGGGGGACCCTAACTATGGCTACACCTTC CASSLGDPNYGYTF NA TRBJ1-2 NA TRBV11-2 14
TGTGCCAGCAGTTACTCGCCAGGGGATACCCAGTACTTC CASSYSPGDTQYF NA TRBJ2-5 NA TRBV6-6 13
TGTGCCATCGCCTGGCAGGGGCAGGAAAACGAGCAGTACTTC CAIAWQGQENEQYF NA TRBJ2-7 NA TRBV10-3 14
TGTGCCAGCAGTTACTTCTCCAGGGGGGGAGGCTACACCTTC CASSYFSRGGGYTF NA TRBJ1-2 TRBD1 TRBV6-6 14
TGTGCCAGCATGATACCAGGGTTCACCTACGAGCAGTACTTC CASMIPGFTYEQYF NA TRBJ2-7 NA TRBV28 14
TGTGCCAGCGGGACAGGGGGCTTTGTGCAGCCCCAGCATTTT CASGTGGFVQPQHF NA TRBJ1-5 TRBD1 TRBV2 14
TGTGCCAGCAGCTTCACCGGGCGGACGAACACCGGGGAGCTGTTTTTT CASSFTGRTNTGELFF NA TRBJ2-2 NA TRBV9 16
TGTGCCAGCAGGTTGGGGGAGTACGAGCAGTACTTC CASRLGEYEQYF NA TRBJ2-7 NA TRBV2 12
TGTGCCAGCACTCCCGGGACTAGCGGGGGGGGCACCGGGGAGCTGTTTTTT CASTPGTSGGGTGELFF NA TRBJ2-2 TRBD2 TRBV2 17
TGTGCCAGCAGTGAAGCGGCGGCTAGCGGGGGCACGAGAGATACGCAGTATTTT CASSEAAASGGTRDTQYF once TRBJ2-3 TRBD2 TRBV6-1 18
TGCAGCGTCGGTCTTAACTACGAGCAGTACTTC CSVGLNYEQYF once TRBJ2-7 NA TRBV29-1 11
TGCGCCAGCAGCCTGACAGGTTTCGACGATACGCAGTATTTT CASSLTGFDDTQYF NA TRBJ2-3 NA TRBV5-1 14
TGTGCCAGCAGTTTAGGAGGGGGTACATTTCTTAGCAATCAGCCCCAGCATTTT CASSLGGGTFLSNQPQHF NA TRBJ1-5 NA TRBV27 18
TGTGCCAGCAGCGCAGGGGGCAGGACAGGTTCTGAAGCTTTCTTT CASSAGGRTGSEAFF NA TRBJ1-1 TRBD1 TRBV11-1 15
TGTGCCAGCAGCGAGCCTCAGGGGGGCCTAGGCTACACCTTC CASSEPQGGLGYTF NA TRBJ1-2 TRBD1 TRBV2 14
TGCGCCAGCAGTTCAGCGGGGGGGCGCCAAGAGACCCAGTACTTC CASSSAGGRQETQYF NA TRBJ2-5 TRBD2 TRBV5-1 15
TGTGCCAGCAGTGGGACAGCCCTCGGAAACACCATATATTTT CASSGTALGNTIYF NA TRBJ1-3 TRBD1 TRBV6-6 14
TGTGCCAGCTCACCACCGACTAGCGGGGGTTTTCGGGAGCAGTTCTTC CASSPPTSGGFREQFF NA TRBJ2-1 TRBD2 TRBV18 16
TGTGCCAGCTCACCTCCGTGGGTAGCGGGCCAAGAGACCCAGTACTTC CASSPPWVAGQETQYF NA TRBJ2-5 TRBD2 TRBV18 16
TGCGCCAGCAGCGAGACACTCTATGGCTACACCTTC CASSETLYGYTF NA TRBJ1-2 NA TRBV5-1 12
TGTGCCAGCAGCTTAGGAGGACAGGGCTTCACTGAAGCTTTCTTT CASSLGGQGFTEAFF NA TRBJ1-1 TRBD1 TRBV7-9 15
TGTGCCAGTAGTATCGGGAGAGGGCTAGGTGAAGCTTTCTTT CASSIGRGLGEAFF NA TRBJ1-1 NA TRBV19 14
TGTGCCAGCAGCTTCGAATACGGGGTCTTCCCGTTCTTC CASSFEYGVFPFF NA TRBJ2-1 NA TRBV11-2 13
TGTGCCATCAGTGAGTCGTTGGGACGGACTAACAATGAGCAGTTCTTC CAISESLGRTNNEQFF NA TRBJ2-1 NA TRBV10-3 16
TGTGCCAGCAGTTTTCGGGGGGCGGCCGACGAGACCCAGTACTTC CASSFRGAADETQYF NA TRBJ2-5 NA TRBV6-5 15
TGCGCCAGCAACCAAGCGGGAGGGGCCGGAAACATTCAGTACTTC CASNQAGGAGNIQYF NA TRBJ2-4 TRBD2 TRBV5-1 15
TGTGCCAGCAGCACATTGCCGGGACAGAAGAGCTCACCCCTCCACTTT CASSTLPGQKSSPLHF NA TRBJ1-6 TRBD1 TRBV7-9 16
TGTGCCAGCACAGAGTTGGCGGGGCTTTTAACCACTGAAGCTTTCTTT CASTELAGLLTTEAFF few TRBJ1-1 NA TRBV28 16
TGTGCCAGCAGCGAATTCGGAGGGGGCACAGATACGCAGTATTTT CASSEFGGGTDTQYF NA TRBJ2-3 NA TRBV9 15
TGCGCCAGCAGCTTGGCGGGGGACTATGGCTACACCTTC CASSLAGDYGYTF NA TRBJ1-2 NA TRBV5-1 13
TGTGCTAGCAGCCCAGGGACGGGAAGCTACGAGCAGTACTTC CASSPGTGSYEQYF NA TRBJ2-7 NA TRBV7-7 14
TGCGCCAGCAGGGAATGGACTAGCGGGTTCAACTACGAGCAGTACTTC CASREWTSGFNYEQYF NA TRBJ2-7 TRBD2 TRBV10-1 16
TGTGCCAGCAGTACGGAGATGAACACTGAAGCTTTCTTT CASSTEMNTEAFF NA TRBJ1-1 NA TRBV5-4 13
TGCAGCGGTCTAGCGGGCGCGATGGGCAATGAGCAGTTCTTC CSGLAGAMGNEQFF once TRBJ2-1 TRBD2 TRBV29-1 14
TGTGCCAGCTTGACTAGCGGGGGTACCTACAATGAGCAGTTCTTC CASLTSGGTYNEQFF NA TRBJ2-1 TRBD2 TRBV18 15
TGCGCCAGCAGCTTGAGCCCAGGAGACACTGAAGCTTTCTTT CASSLSPGDTEAFF NA TRBJ1-1 NA TRBV5-1 14
TGTGCCAGTAGGGTAACAGGGGGCAGGACCGGGGAGCTGTTTTTT CASRVTGGRTGELFF NA TRBJ2-2 TRBD1 TRBV19 15
TGCGCCAGCAGCTTGGGGGACACCTATCGCCCATCGAGTTATGGCTACACCTTC CASSLGDTYRPSSYGYTF NA TRBJ1-2 NA TRBV5-1 18
TGTGCCAGCAGCCACTCCGGGACAGGGGAGAACTATGGCTACACCTTC CASSHSGTGENYGYTF NA TRBJ1-2 TRBD1 TRBV4-2 16
TGTGCTAGTTCCCGGACAGAATACACAGATACGCAGTATTTT CASSRTEYTDTQYF NA TRBJ2-3 NA TRBV12-5 14
TGTGCCAGCAGTGTGAACAGCAATCAGCCCCAGCATTTT CASSVNSNQPQHF NA TRBJ1-5 NA TRBV6-5 13
TGTGCCAGCTCACGGACAGGGTGGTCCGAGACCCAGTACTTC CASSRTGWSETQYF NA TRBJ2-5 TRBD1 TRBV18 14
TGTGCCAGCAGCGTAGGAGGGCAGGGACGGAACACTGAAGCTTTCTTT CASSVGGQGRNTEAFF once TRBJ1-1 NA TRBV9 16
TGCGCCAGCAGCTTGGTCGGCGGAGATAGCACAGATACGCAGTATTTT CASSLVGGDSTDTQYF once TRBJ2-3 NA TRBV5-1 16
TGTGCCAGCAGTAAAGACGGGAACACTGAAGCTTTCTTT CASSKDGNTEAFF NA TRBJ1-1 NA TRBV7-3 13
TGTGCCAGCAGTTCCCCTAGCGAGGGTGAATACGAGCAGTACTTC CASSSPSEGEYEQYF NA TRBJ2-7 NA TRBV6-1 15
TGTGCCAGCAGCTTTTCCCAAGCGTCTGAAAAACTGTTTTTT CASSFSQASEKLFF NA TRBJ1-4 NA TRBV7-2 14
TGTGCCAGCAAAGCCGGGACAGGGGTGTTCGGCTACACCTTC CASKAGTGVFGYTF NA TRBJ1-2 TRBD1 TRBV6-5 14
TGTGCCAGTAGCGACTCGGGACAGCCCTACAATGAGCAGTTCTTC CASSDSGQPYNEQFF once TRBJ2-1 TRBD1 TRBV19 15
TGTGCCAGCAGCTCCTCCCCGGACCAAAGCGAGCAGTTCTTC CASSSSPDQSEQFF NA TRBJ2-1 NA TRBV7-3 14